The rows below give T cell receptor beta chains drawn from one sample of a study of cytomegalovirus exposure and HLA in healthy donors. Measured with immunoSEQ multiplex PCR; TCRdb has only the in-frame clones, and not every one. The data contain approximately 140,000 clones, approximately 80% of them singletons. The sequencing sample was made of PBMCs. These receptors all stem from a woman aged 45-65 years in good health and CMV-seronegative. Each CDR3 is given with its conserved first and last residue. The order of the fields is V gene, D gene, clone size, J gene, CDR3 DNA, CDR3 protein. D genes are given only for firm matches. Clone size, where shown, is once, few, many, or a class for clones that have expanded.

v_gene: TRBV2
d_gene: TRBD1
abundance: once
j_gene: TRBJ1-1
CDR3nt: TGTGCCAGACAGGGGGCAATGGGCACTGAAGCTTTCTTT
CDR3aa: CARQGAMGTEAFF

v_gene: TRBV7-2
d_gene: -
abundance: -
j_gene: TRBJ1-1
CDR3nt: TGTGCCAGCAGCCGAACCGGACATCCGAACACTGAAGCTTTCTTT
CDR3aa: CASSRTGHPNTEAFF

v_gene: TRBV30
d_gene: TRBD1
abundance: -
j_gene: TRBJ1-6
CDR3nt: TGTGCCTGGAGTACTTTTGCCAGGGGGAATTCGCCCCTCCACTTT
CDR3aa: CAWSTFARGNSPLHF

v_gene: TRBV7-2
d_gene: -
abundance: -
j_gene: TRBJ2-1
CDR3nt: TGTGCCAGCAGCCCCCACGGCCGCTCGGGGAATGAGCAGTTCTTC
CDR3aa: CASSPHGRSGNEQFF

v_gene: TRBV6-6
d_gene: -
abundance: -
j_gene: TRBJ1-6
CDR3nt: TGTGCCAGCAGACCCACAGGGTTGGGGGATTCACCCCTCCACTTT
CDR3aa: CASRPTGLGDSPLHF

v_gene: TRBV7-6
d_gene: TRBD1
abundance: -
j_gene: TRBJ2-3
CDR3nt: TGTGCCAGCAGCTTAGGGACAGGGGTATCAGATACGCAGTATTTT
CDR3aa: CASSLGTGVSDTQYF

v_gene: TRBV7-3
d_gene: -
abundance: -
j_gene: TRBJ1-1
CDR3nt: TGTGCCAGCAAGATGCAGAGGGACACTGAAGCTTTCTTT
CDR3aa: CASKMQRDTEAFF

v_gene: TRBV19
d_gene: -
abundance: -
j_gene: TRBJ1-2
CDR3nt: TGTGCCACAATGACAGCGAACTATGGCTACACCTTC
CDR3aa: CATMTANYGYTF

v_gene: TRBV19
d_gene: TRBD2
abundance: once
j_gene: TRBJ2-1
CDR3nt: TGTGCCAGTAGTATGCCGGGACTAGCCATTGTCGGTGAGCAGTTCTTC
CDR3aa: CASSMPGLAIVGEQFF

v_gene: TRBV5-6
d_gene: -
abundance: -
j_gene: TRBJ1-6
CDR3nt: TGTGCCAGCAGTCAGGGTAATTCACCCCTCCACTTT
CDR3aa: CASSQGNSPLHF

v_gene: TRBV18
d_gene: -
abundance: -
j_gene: TRBJ1-3
CDR3nt: TGTGCCAGCTCACCAAATTATCTTGGGGGGTTGACTGGAAACACCATATATTTT
CDR3aa: CASSPNYLGGLTGNTIYF

v_gene: TRBV5-1
d_gene: TRBD1
abundance: -
j_gene: TRBJ1-2
CDR3nt: TGCGCCAGCAGCTTCAGGGGGCGCGATGGCTACACCTTC
CDR3aa: CASSFRGRDGYTF

v_gene: TRBV9
d_gene: -
abundance: -
j_gene: TRBJ1-2
CDR3nt: TGTGCCAGCAATGCAGGGGCCCTAAACTATGGCTACACCTTC
CDR3aa: CASNAGALNYGYTF

v_gene: TRBV25-1
d_gene: TRBD1
abundance: -
j_gene: TRBJ2-7
CDR3nt: TGTGCCAGCAGTCCTGGGGACAGGGTAGGGCAGTACTTC
CDR3aa: CASSPGDRVGQYF

v_gene: TRBV7-3
d_gene: TRBD2
abundance: -
j_gene: TRBJ2-1
CDR3nt: TGTGCCAGCAGCTTAGCGGGGGGGCATAACAATGAGCAGTTCTTC
CDR3aa: CASSLAGGHNNEQFF

v_gene: TRBV11-3
d_gene: -
abundance: -
j_gene: TRBJ1-1
CDR3nt: TGTGCCAGCAGCTTAGGTCCACAGGACCGTGAAGCTTTCTTT
CDR3aa: CASSLGPQDREAFF

v_gene: TRBV19
d_gene: TRBD1
abundance: few
j_gene: TRBJ1-2
CDR3nt: TGTGCCAGTAGTCCCAACCCCGGGACAGGGTATGGCTACACCTTC
CDR3aa: CASSPNPGTGYGYTF

v_gene: TRBV7-2
d_gene: -
abundance: -
j_gene: TRBJ1-1
CDR3nt: TGTGCCAGCAGCTTAGCGCGGGGAGAAGCTTTCTTT
CDR3aa: CASSLARGEAFF

v_gene: TRBV6-5
d_gene: TRBD1
abundance: -
j_gene: TRBJ1-2
CDR3nt: TGTGCCAGCAGTCCTAGGACAGGGGCGCCGGATGGCTACACCTTC
CDR3aa: CASSPRTGAPDGYTF

v_gene: TRBV15
d_gene: -
abundance: -
j_gene: TRBJ2-6
CDR3nt: TGTGCCACCAGCAGAGCAGGGCCTGGGGCCAACGTCCTGACTTTC
CDR3aa: CATSRAGPGANVLTF